The sequence of this T cell receptor beta chain was determined in a study of OX40 agonist ivuxolimab in advanced cancers. Whole-study context: Given to patients was ivuxolimab, an agonistic anti-OX40 (CD134) antibody. Dose-escalation patients had hepatocellular carcinoma, melanoma, renal cell or head and neck cancer. Study-level points and caveats: Certain nonresponders additionally had low normalized T-cell clonal expansion. Researchers report that CD8+ T cells had, on average, more expanded clones than CD4+.

The assay was immunoSEQ multiplex PCR, and TCRdb's table has in-frame clones only and misses some. The table includes fewer than 12,000 clones, around 79% detected once. As regards this clone: Its antigen is unidentified.

This CDR3 is 13 amino acids long. From germline, CDR1 is MGHRA and CDR2 YSYEKL. The starting material was CD4+ or CD8+ T cells sorted from blood, obtained in a trial of the OX40 agonist ivuxolimab. This receptor was identified in an adult with an advanced solid tumor such as melanoma, head and neck, liver or kidney cancer. The gene calls are TRBV4-1 and TRBJ2-5, with D perhaps given as TRBD1 or TRBD2 (6 bases each). The J call may be incorrect, as the DNA end agrees better with TRBJ2-7. The CDR3, as DNA: TGCGCCAGCAGCCGGGGGGACACCTACGAGCAGTACTTC. This translates into CASSRGDTYEQYF.